This T cell receptor (beta chain) emerged from a study of cytomegalovirus exposure and HLA in healthy donors. Study-wide results and limits: Confirmation in vitro established that three CMV-associated chains were specific for CMV antigens.

This clone occurred once. Its target is unknown. Sequenced by immunoSEQ multiplex PCR; TCRdb stores in-frame clones only, minus some. The table lists roughly 130,000 clones, around 89% of them singletons. The CDR3 sequence is 14 residues long. Germline-derived CDR1 and CDR2 are MGHRA and YSYEKL. V shed 3 bases and J shed 10 bases, with 17 bases lying between them. The sequenced material came from PBMCs. This chain links TRBV4-1 with TRBJ2-3; D is unclear. This TCR was recovered from a woman in her twenties or thirties in good health and CMV-seropositive. The CDR3 region is CASSHPVQSPSQYF. The CDR3 region has the DNA TGCGCCAGCAGCCATCCCGTCCAGTCTCCCTCGCAGTATTTT.